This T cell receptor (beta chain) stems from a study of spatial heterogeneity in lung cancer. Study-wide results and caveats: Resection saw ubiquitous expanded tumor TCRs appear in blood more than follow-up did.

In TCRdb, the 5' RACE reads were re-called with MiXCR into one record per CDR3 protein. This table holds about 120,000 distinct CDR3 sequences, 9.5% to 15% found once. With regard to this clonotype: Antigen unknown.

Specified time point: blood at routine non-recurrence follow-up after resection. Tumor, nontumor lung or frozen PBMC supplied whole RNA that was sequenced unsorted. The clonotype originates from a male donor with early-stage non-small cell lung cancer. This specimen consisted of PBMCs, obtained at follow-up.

The CDR3 region has the DNA TGTGCCAGCAGCTTAGCGCTCGGCAATGAGCAGTTCTTC. As protein: CASSLALGNEQFF. The genes are TRBV7-8 and TRBJ2-1; D ambiguous. CDR1 and CDR2 from the germline V gene are SGHVS and FQNEAQ. V was shortened by 0 bases and J by 6 bases, with 6 bases between the two germline ends. The CDR3 extends over 13 amino acids.